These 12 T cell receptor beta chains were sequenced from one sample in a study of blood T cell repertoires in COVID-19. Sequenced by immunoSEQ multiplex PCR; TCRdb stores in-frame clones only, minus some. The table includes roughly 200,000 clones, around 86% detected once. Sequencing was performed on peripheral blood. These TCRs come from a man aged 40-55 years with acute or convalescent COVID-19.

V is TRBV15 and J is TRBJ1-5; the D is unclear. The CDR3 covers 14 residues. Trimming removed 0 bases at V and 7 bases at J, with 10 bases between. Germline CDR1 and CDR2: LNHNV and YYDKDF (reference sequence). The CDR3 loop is CATSRDQVTQPQHF. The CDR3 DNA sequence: TGTGCCACCAGCAGAGATCAGGTTACCCAGCCCCAGCATTTT.

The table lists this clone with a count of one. CDR3 loop: CAAQRGAYNSYNEQFF. DNA for the CDR3: TGTGCCGCCCAGCGGGGGGCCTACAACTCCTACAATGAGCAGTTCTTC. This chain joins TRBV2 and TRBJ2-1; 9 nucleotides agree with TRBD2. The CDR3 runs 16 residues. The ends lost 11 bases at V and 0 bases at J; junction bases unmatched: 11. The germline CDR1 and CDR2 sequences are SNHLY and FYNNEI.

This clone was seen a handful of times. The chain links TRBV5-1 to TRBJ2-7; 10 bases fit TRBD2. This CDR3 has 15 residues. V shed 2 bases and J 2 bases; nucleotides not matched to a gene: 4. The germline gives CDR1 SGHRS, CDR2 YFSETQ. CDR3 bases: TGCGCCAGCAGCTTAGAAAGCGGGGGGGCCTACGAGCAGTACTTC. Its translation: CASSLESGGAYEQYF. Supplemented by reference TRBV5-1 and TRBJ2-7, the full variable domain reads KAGVTQTPRYLIKTRGQQVTLSCSPISGHRSVSWYQQTPGQGLQFLFEYFSETQRNKGNFPGRFSGRQFSNSRSEMNVSTLELGDSALYLCASSLESGGAYEQYFGPGTRLTVT.

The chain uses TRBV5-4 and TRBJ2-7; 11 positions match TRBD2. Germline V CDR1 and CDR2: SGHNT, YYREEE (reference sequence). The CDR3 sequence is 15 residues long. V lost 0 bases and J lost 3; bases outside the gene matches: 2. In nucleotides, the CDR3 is TGTGCCAGCAGCTTGGGACTAGCGGGGATCTACGAGCAGTACTTC. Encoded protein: CASSLGLAGIYEQYF. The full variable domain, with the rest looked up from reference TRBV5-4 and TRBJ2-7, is ETGVTQSPTHLIKTRGQQVTLRCSSQSGHNTVSWYQQALGQGPQFIFQYYREEENGRGNFPPRFSGLQFPNYSSELNVNALELDDSALYLCASSLGLAGIYEQYFGPGTRLTVT.

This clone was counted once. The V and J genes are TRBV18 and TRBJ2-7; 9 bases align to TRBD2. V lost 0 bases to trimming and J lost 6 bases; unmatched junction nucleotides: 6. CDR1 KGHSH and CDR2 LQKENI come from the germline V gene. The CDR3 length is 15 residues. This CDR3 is CASSPPSRGGLEQYF. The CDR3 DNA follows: TGTGCCAGCTCACCACCATCGCGGGGGGGCCTCGAGCAGTACTTC.

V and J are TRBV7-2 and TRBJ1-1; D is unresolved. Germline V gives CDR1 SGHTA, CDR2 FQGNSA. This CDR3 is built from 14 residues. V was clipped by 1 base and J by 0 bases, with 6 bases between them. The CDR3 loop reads CASSLGPVNTEAFF. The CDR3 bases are TGTGCCAGCAGCTTAGGTCCAGTGAACACTGAAGCTTTCTTT.

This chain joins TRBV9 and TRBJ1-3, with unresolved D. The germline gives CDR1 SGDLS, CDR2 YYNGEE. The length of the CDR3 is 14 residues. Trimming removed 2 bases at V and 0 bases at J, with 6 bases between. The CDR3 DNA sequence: TGTGCCAGCAGCGTTACAAGCTCTGGAAACACCATATATTTT. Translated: CASSVTSSGNTIYF.

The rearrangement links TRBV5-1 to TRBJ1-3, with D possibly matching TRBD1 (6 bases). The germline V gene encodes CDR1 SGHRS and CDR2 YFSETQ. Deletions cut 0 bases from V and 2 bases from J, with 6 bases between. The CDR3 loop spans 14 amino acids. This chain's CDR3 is CASSLAGAGNTIYF. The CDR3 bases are TGCGCCAGCAGCTTGGCAGGGGCTGGAAACACCATATATTTT. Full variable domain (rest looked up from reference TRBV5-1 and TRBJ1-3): KAGVTQTPRYLIKTRGQQVTLSCSPISGHRSVSWYQQTPGQGLQFLFEYFSETQRNKGNFPGRFSGRQFSNSRSEMNVSTLELGDSALYLCASSLAGAGNTIYFGEGSWLTVV.

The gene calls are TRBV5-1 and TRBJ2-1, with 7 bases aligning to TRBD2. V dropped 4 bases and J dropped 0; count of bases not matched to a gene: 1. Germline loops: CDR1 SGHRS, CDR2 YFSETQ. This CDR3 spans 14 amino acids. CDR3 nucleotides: TGCGCCAGCAGCGAGCGGGGCTCCTACAATGAGCAGTTCTTC. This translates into CASSERGSYNEQFF.

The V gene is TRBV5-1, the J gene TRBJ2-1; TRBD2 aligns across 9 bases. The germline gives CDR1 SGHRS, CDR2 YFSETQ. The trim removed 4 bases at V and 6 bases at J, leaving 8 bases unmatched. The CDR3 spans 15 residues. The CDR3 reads CASSHSGGASNEQFF. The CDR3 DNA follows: TGCGCCAGCAGCCATAGCGGGGGAGCTTCCAATGAGCAGTTCTTC.

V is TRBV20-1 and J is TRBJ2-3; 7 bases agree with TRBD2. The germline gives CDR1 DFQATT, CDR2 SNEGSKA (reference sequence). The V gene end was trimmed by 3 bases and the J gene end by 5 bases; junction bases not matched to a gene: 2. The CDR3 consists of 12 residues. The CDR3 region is CSASPSGDTQYF. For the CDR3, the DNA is TGCAGTGCTAGTCCTAGCGGAGATACGCAGTATTTT.

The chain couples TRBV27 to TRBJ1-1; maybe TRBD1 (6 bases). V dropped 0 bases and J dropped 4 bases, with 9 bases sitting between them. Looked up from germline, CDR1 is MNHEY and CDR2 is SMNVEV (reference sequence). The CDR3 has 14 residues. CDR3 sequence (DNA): TGTGCCAGCAGTTTATCGAACAGGGTCACTGAAGCTTTCTTT. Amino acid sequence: CASSLSNRVTEAFF.